This T cell receptor (beta chain) was recorded in a study of patients and donors after allogeneic stem cell transplantation. TCRdb passed the RT-PCR reads through MiXCR, listing each CDR3 protein once. The repertoire holds some 200,000 distinct CDR3 sequences, with about 40% as singletons. V gave up 6 bases and J gave up 10 bases, with 21 bases separating them. The CDR3 extends over 14 amino acids. The receptor was isolated from a human donor who was either an allogeneic HSCT recipient or a stem cell or donor lymphocyte infusion donor (not recorded which). It is not recorded whose cells these are; they may come from a transplant donor. V usage is TRBV12-3 or TRBV12-4 and J usage is TRBJ1-1; possibly TRBD1 for D (5 bases). Sequencing was performed on blood, either unsorted or a sorted T cell fraction (not recorded which). CDR3 loop: CASSLNNLREGAFF. The CDR3 bases are TGTGCCAGCAGCTTGAATAATCTCAGGGAGGGAGCTTTCTTT.